Sequencing of this T cell receptor (beta chain) was carried out in a study of T cell changes during pregnancy in multiple sclerosis. Only in-frame clones appear in the TCRdb table, and some are missing; sequencing was by immunoSEQ multiplex PCR. The sample comprises some 9,100 clones, 75% to 90% of which are singletons, and under 6.5% rests with the top ten. The sample was CD8+ T cells from peripheral blood mononuclear cells, taken in the first trimester of pregnancy. The receptor was isolated from a female donor in good health, enrolled as a control in a pregnancy study.

Here the CDR3 DNA reads TGTGCCAGCAGCCCGAACCCCGGACGGGCAGGGGCTGGCTACACCTTC. As protein: CASSPNPGRAGAGYTF. The chain combines TRBV9 with TRBJ1-2; D might be TRBD1 (6 bases). Between the trimmed V and J ends, which lost 4 bases and 7 bases, there was a span of 23 bases. CDR3 length: 16 amino acids. Per the germline V gene, CDR1 is SGDLS and CDR2 is YYNGEE. Variable domain in full (rest from reference TRBV9 and TRBJ1-2): DSGVTQTPKHLITATGQRVTLRCSPRSGDLSVYWYQQSLDQGLQFLIQYYNGEERAKGNILERFSAQQFPDLHSELNLSSLELGDSALYFCASSPNPGRAGAGYTFGSGTRLTVV.